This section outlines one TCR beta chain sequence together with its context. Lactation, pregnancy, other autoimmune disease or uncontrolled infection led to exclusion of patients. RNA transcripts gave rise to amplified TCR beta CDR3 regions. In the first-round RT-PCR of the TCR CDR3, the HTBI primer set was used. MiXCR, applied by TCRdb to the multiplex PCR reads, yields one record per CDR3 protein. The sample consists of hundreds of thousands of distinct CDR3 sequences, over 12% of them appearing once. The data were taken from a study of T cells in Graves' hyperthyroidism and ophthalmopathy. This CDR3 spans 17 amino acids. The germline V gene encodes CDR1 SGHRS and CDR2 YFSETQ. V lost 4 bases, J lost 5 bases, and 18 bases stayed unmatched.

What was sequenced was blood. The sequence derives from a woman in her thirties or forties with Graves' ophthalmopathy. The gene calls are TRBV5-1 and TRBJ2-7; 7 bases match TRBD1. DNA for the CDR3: TGCGCCAGCAGCCTTATGCCGCCCCGACAGGGAAGGAACGAGCAGTACTTC. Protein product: CASSLMPPRQGRNEQYF.